This TCR beta chain came from a study of shared clonotypes between healthy human individuals. Evenly divided among several immunoSEQ plates was the genomic DNA of each subset. Replicate PCRs for sorted subsets used roughly 200 ng DNA; this equaled about 30,000 T cell genomes. Some clones are missing from TCRdb's copy, which holds only in-frame ones; the method was immunoSEQ multiplex PCR. In the table there are some 680,000 clones, roughly 73% of which are singletons. Germline loops: CDR1 MNHNY, CDR2 SVGAGI (reference sequence). The CDR3 covers 16 residues. Unmatched junction bases numbered 7, after V lost 5 bases and J lost 0 bases. About this clone: The target antigen is unknown.

Whole-study findings and limits: When compared with the clonotypes that were shared by all four sorted-subset donors, the non-shared clonotypes turned out to have lower generation probabilities. A handful of donors held about 5% of naive CD4 clonotypes in common.

The sequence came from a young woman in good health. This chain uses TRBV6-6 with TRBJ2-7, with TRBD2 identical over 10 bases. The specimen sequenced was memory CD4+ T cells sorted from blood. As for subset: CD45RA-negative fraction. The chain's CDR3 is CASSHQTSGISYEQYF. CDR3 in DNA: TGTGCCAGCAGTCACCAAACTAGCGGGATCTCCTACGAGCAGTACTTC.